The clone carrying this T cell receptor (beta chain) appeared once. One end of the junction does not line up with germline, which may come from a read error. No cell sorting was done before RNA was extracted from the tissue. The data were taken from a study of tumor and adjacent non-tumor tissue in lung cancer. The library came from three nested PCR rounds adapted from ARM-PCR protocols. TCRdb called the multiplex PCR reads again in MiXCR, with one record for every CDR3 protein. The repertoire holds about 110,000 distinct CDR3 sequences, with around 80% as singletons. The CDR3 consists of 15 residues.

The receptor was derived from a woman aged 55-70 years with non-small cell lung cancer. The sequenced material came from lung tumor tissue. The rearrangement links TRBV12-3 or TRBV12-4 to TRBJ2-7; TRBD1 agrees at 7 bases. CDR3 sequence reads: CASRPPRQGSYEQYF. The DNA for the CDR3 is TGTGCAAGCAGGCCACCCCGACAGGGCTCCTACGAGCAGTACTTC.